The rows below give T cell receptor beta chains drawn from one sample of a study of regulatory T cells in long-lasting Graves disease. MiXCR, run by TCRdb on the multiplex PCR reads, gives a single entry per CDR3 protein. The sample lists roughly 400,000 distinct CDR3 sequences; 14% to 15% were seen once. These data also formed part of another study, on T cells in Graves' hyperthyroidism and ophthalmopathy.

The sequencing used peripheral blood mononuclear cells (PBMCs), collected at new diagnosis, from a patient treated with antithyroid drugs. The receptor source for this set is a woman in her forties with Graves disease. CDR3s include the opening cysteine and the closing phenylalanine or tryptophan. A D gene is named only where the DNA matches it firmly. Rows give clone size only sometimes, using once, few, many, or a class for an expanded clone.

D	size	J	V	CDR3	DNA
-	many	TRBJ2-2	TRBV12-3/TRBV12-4	CASSFEGFGLGLFF	TGTGCCAGCAGTTTTGAAGGGTTTGGTTTAGGACTGTTTTTT
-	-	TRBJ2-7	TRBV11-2	CASSTPGSSYEQYF	TGTGCCAGCAGTACCCCGGGAAGCTCCTACGAGCAGTACTTC
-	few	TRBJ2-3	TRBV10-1	CASSEHLEGTDTQYF	TGCGCCAGCAGTGAGCATCTGGAAGGCACAGATACGCAGTATTTT
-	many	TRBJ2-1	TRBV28	CASSLLAANYNEQFF	TGTGCCAGCAGTCTCTTAGCGGCTAACTACAATGAGCAGTTCTTC
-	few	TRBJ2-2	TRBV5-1	CASSLRADAGGELFF	TGCGCCAGCAGCTTGAGGGCTGATGCGGGCGGGGAGCTGTTTTTT
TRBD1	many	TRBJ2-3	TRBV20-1	CSNRGQGSTDTQYF	TGCAGTAACCGAGGACAGGGGAGCACAGATACGCAGTATTTT
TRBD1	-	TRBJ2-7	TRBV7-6	CASSLEGTVIYEQYF	TGTGCCAGCAGCTTAGAAGGGACAGTCATTTACGAGCAGTACTTC
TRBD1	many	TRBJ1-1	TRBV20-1	CSASTGVNTEAFF	TGCAGTGCTAGCACAGGGGTGAACACTGAAGCTTTCTTT
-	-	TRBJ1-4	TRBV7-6	CASSLGFTPSREKLFF	TGTGCCAGCAGCTTAGGGTTTACCCCCAGTAGGGAAAAACTGTTTTTT
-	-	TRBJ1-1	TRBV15	CATSRERRTEAFF	TGTGCCACCAGCAGGGAGCGAAGGACTGAAGCTTTCTTT
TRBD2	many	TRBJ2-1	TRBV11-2	CASSLVVAGGNEQFF	TGTGCCAGCAGCTTAGTGGTAGCGGGAGGCAATGAGCAGTTCTTC
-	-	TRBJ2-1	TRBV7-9	CASSSLAVLSYNEQFF	TGTGCCAGCAGCTCCTTAGCGGTACTTTCCTACAATGAGCAGTTCTTC